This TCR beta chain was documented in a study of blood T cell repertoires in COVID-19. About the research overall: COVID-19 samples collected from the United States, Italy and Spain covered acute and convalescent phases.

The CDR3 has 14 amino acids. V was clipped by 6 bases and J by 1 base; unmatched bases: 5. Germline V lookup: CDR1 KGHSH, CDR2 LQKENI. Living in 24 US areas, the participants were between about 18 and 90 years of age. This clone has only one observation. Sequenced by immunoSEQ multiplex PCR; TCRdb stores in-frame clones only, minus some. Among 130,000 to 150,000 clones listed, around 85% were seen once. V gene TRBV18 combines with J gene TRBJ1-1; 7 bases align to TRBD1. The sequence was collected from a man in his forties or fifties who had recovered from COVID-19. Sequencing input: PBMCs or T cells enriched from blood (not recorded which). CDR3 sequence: CASSQGGQNTEAFF. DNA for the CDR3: TGTGCCAGCTCCCAGGGGGGACAGAACACTGAAGCTTTCTTT. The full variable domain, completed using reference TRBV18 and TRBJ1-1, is NAGVMQNPRHLVRRRGQEARLRCSPMKGHSHVYWYRQLPEEGLKFMVYLQKENIIDESGMPKERFSAEFPKEGPSILRIQQVVRGDSAAYFCASSQGGQNTEAFFGQGTRLTVV.